The clone carrying this TCR beta chain has a handful of counts. Its antigen remains unidentified. TCRdb passed the reads through MiXCR, listing each CDR3 protein once. The sample carries about a million distinct CDR3 sequences, approximately 33% recorded once. These data belong to a study of T cell repertoires in cytomegalovirus infection. About the study: Peptides in the study included HLA-C-restricted and HLA-B-restricted CMV epitopes. Public TCR beta signature analysis indicated the presence of both CMV infection and matching HLA type.

Study-wide points: Carriers of CMV plus the relevant HLA were identified by cumulative public TCR beta family frequency.

Germline lookup yields CDR1 SGHRS and CDR2 YFSETQ. CDR3 size: 16 residues. The V end was cut by 0 bases, the J end by 1 base, with 11 bases between. The chain recombines TRBV5-1 with TRBJ2-1; D is undetermined. Here the sequenced sample was cultured CD8+ T cells from PBMCs, taken from culture after CMV antigen stimulation. The TCR comes from a human donor in good health (CMV status not recorded). Some clones in this sample may be carry-over from other donors' samples. In DNA form, the CDR3 reads TGCGCCAGCAGCTTGGATAGTAGCCCTTCCTACAATGAGCAGTTCTTC. It translates to CASSLDSSPSYNEQFF.